These 7 T cell receptor beta chains originate from one sample sequenced in a study of a mutant IDH1 vaccine in newly diagnosed glioma. Time point meaning: week 47, end of study. In every dose of vaccine, 300 ug of mutant IDH1 20-mer peptide was given alongside topical imiquimod. Clones were sequenced by immunoSEQ multiplex PCR, and TCRdb holds only the in-frame ones, with some missing. The sample has around 60,000 clones; roughly four fifths are singletons. Antigens for these TCRs are unknown. This sample comprised PBMCs, obtained from a glioma patient whose treatment included an IDH1 peptide vaccine. These receptors were taken from a man in his thirties or forties with glioma.

CDR3 residues: CASSIQPRSTDTQYF. CDR3 DNA sequence: TGTGCCAGTAGTATACAACCCAGAAGCACAGATACGCAGTATTTT. J is TRBJ2-3 and V is TRBV19; no clear D gene. In germline, CDR1 is LNHDA, CDR2 SQIVND (reference sequence). The length of the CDR3 is 15 residues. V gave up 2 bases and J gave up 0 bases, with 9 bases separating them. The entire variable domain, with the rest obtained from reference TRBV19 and TRBJ2-3, is as follows: DGGITQSPKYLFRKEGQNVTLSCEQNLNHDAMYWYRQDPGQGLRLIYYSQIVNDFQKGDIAEGYSVSREKKESFPLTVTSAQKNPTAFYLCASSIQPRSTDTQYFGPGTRLTVL.

J is TRBJ1-5 and V is TRBV27; no definite D call. The CDR3 loop spans 13 amino acids. The V and J ends lost 4 bases and 4 bases respectively, with 8 bases between them. The germline gives CDR1 MNHEY, CDR2 SMNVEV (reference sequence). The CDR3 here is CASSYESNQPQHF. CDR3 sequence (DNA): TGTGCCAGCAGTTATGAGAGTAATCAGCCCCAGCATTTT.

The rearrangement links TRBV7-9 to TRBJ1-1; D gene ambiguous. Germline CDR1 is SEHNR and CDR2 is FQNEAQ (reference sequence). The CDR3 runs to 13 residues. Trimming stripped 1 base from V and 5 bases from J, with 8 bases between. CDR3 in DNA: TGTGCCAGCAGCTTAGAAATCGGGACTGAAGCTTTCTTT. Translating gives CASSLEIGTEAFF.

This clone showed up just a few times. The chain has TRBV5-1 and TRBJ1-2, with a weak D call TRBD1 (5 bases). The germline V and J ends were trimmed by 0 bases and 4 bases, with 16 bases remaining between them. Germline V gene data show CDR1 as SGHRS and CDR2 as YFSETQ. This CDR3 contains 16 residues. The CDR3 sequence: CASSLEAGYGGYGYTF. CDR3 sequence (DNA): TGCGCCAGCAGCTTGGAAGCAGGCTATGGGGGCTATGGCTACACCTTC.

In its sample, this clone was seen a few times. This rearrangement joins TRBV21-1 to TRBJ1-1. TRBV21-1 is reported as a pseudogene. The CDR3 runs 19 residues. CDR3 residues: CASSKVSRIPCQVNTEAFF. The CDR3 DNA sequence: TGTGCCAGCAGCAAAGTTAGCAGGATTCCTTGCCAGGTGAACACTGAAGCTTTCTTT.

The V call is TRBV19, the J call TRBJ2-5; the D gene is possibly TRBD2 (6 bases). Looked up from germline, CDR1 is LNHDA and CDR2 is SQIVND (reference sequence). V was pared by 1 base and J by 1 base, with 7 bases between. The CDR3 spans 14 residues. The CDR3 DNA reads as TGTGCCAGTAGTATAGCGGGGGTCCAAGAGACCCAGTACTTC. This translates into CASSIAGVQETQYF.

The chain links TRBV10-1 to TRBJ2-7, with D perhaps TRBD1 (6 bases). Germline CDR1 WNHNN, CDR2 SYGVQD (reference sequence). Trimming left V 6 bases short and J 1 base short, with 10 bases between. The CDR3 is 13 residues long. Written as DNA, the CDR3 is TGCGCCAGCAGCGCAGGGGAATCCTACGAGCAGTACTTC. Its protein is CASSAGESYEQYF.